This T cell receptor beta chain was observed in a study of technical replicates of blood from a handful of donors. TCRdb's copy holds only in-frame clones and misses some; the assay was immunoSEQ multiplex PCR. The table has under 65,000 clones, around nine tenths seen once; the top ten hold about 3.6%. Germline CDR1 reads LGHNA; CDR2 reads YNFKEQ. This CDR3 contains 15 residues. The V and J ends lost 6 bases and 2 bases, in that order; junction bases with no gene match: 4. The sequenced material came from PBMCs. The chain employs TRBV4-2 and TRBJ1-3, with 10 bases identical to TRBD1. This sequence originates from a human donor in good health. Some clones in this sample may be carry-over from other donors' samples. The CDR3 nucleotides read TGTGCCAGCAGACCCGGGACAGGGGCTGGAAACACCATATATTTT. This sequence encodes CASRPGTGAGNTIYF.